Listed below are T cell receptor beta chains from one sample, sequenced in a study of cytomegalovirus exposure and HLA in healthy donors. The protocol was immunoSEQ multiplex PCR, while the TCRdb copy is restricted to in-frame clones and leaves out a portion. The sample yields 55,000 to 85,000 clones, about 94% seen once. Sequencing was done on a sample of PBMCs. The receptor set was obtained from a woman under 30 in good health and CMV-seronegative. Each CDR3 is given with its conserved first and last residue.

v_gene: TRBV6-6
j_gene: TRBJ2-2
CDR3aa: CASSYRSSRTGELFF

v_gene: TRBV19
j_gene: TRBJ2-2
CDR3aa: CASRDRGTGELFF

v_gene: TRBV7-9
j_gene: TRBJ2-7
CDR3aa: CASSHRASYEQYF

v_gene: TRBV9
j_gene: TRBJ1-3
CDR3aa: CASSATGGSGNTIYF

v_gene: TRBV18
j_gene: TRBJ2-6
CDR3aa: CASSPESSGANVLTF

v_gene: TRBV25-1
j_gene: TRBJ2-1
CDR3aa: CASSARNNEQFF

v_gene: TRBV10-1
j_gene: TRBJ2-1
CDR3aa: CASQGGQTPNNEQFF

v_gene: TRBV7-8
j_gene: TRBJ2-5
CDR3aa: CASSLESGGRGGQYF

v_gene: TRBV10-3
j_gene: TRBJ2-2
CDR3aa: CAISEQDRDTGELFF

v_gene: TRBV20-1
j_gene: TRBJ2-5
CDR3aa: CSAGSGSRHF

v_gene: TRBV27
j_gene: TRBJ2-3
CDR3aa: CASRGLAGAGNTDTQYF

v_gene: TRBV7-9
j_gene: TRBJ2-7
CDR3aa: CASSLVLQGGEQYF

v_gene: TRBV11-2
j_gene: TRBJ2-5
CDR3aa: CASSLVWGGDQETQYF

v_gene: TRBV27
j_gene: TRBJ2-1
CDR3aa: CASSLPGTKGNEQFF

v_gene: TRBV2
j_gene: TRBJ1-4
CDR3aa: CASSQYGIRDRLRANEKLFF

v_gene: TRBV25-1
j_gene: TRBJ1-1
CDR3aa: CASSEPGAEAFF

v_gene: TRBV27
j_gene: TRBJ2-7
CDR3aa: CASSLSGTGSSYEQYF

v_gene: TRBV6-1
j_gene: TRBJ1-1
CDR3aa: CASDRGNTEAFF

v_gene: TRBV30
j_gene: TRBJ1-1
CDR3aa: CAWSDRGNTEAFF

v_gene: TRBV11-3
j_gene: TRBJ2-1
CDR3aa: CASSSGGGAGEQFF

v_gene: TRBV6-4
j_gene: TRBJ1-1
CDR3aa: CASSDSGTTEAFF

v_gene: TRBV25-1
j_gene: TRBJ2-3
CDR3aa: CASSEPGQGTDTQYF

v_gene: TRBV2
j_gene: TRBJ1-1
CDR3aa: CASSEEGRAGAFF

v_gene: TRBV5-1
j_gene: TRBJ2-1
CDR3aa: CASSWGKEGNEQFF

v_gene: TRBV5-1
j_gene: TRBJ2-7
CDR3aa: CASSLVHGTYEQYF

v_gene: TRBV27
j_gene: TRBJ2-1
CDR3aa: CASSLLAGAYNEQFF

v_gene: TRBV19
j_gene: TRBJ1-2
CDR3aa: CASSHPTGAYGYTF

v_gene: TRBV13
j_gene: TRBJ2-7
CDR3aa: CASSGRRGQAPYEQYF

v_gene: TRBV13
j_gene: TRBJ2-3
CDR3aa: CASSLVQLAGADTQYF

v_gene: TRBV28
j_gene: TRBJ1-5
CDR3aa: CASSKGGNSNQPQHF

v_gene: TRBV11-3
j_gene: TRBJ2-2
CDR3aa: CASSSSGRGNTGELFF

v_gene: TRBV19
j_gene: TRBJ1-5
CDR3aa: CASIGGGVNQPQHF

v_gene: TRBV4-2
j_gene: TRBJ2-7
CDR3aa: CASSQQRAYEQYF

v_gene: TRBV4-2
j_gene: TRBJ2-2
CDR3aa: CASSHGQGASGELFF

v_gene: TRBV30
j_gene: TRBJ2-5
CDR3aa: CAWSTASGRPGWETQYF

v_gene: TRBV7-7
j_gene: TRBJ2-1
CDR3aa: CASSFSLAGAEQFF

v_gene: TRBV27
j_gene: TRBJ2-5
CDR3aa: CASSTPRERPYF

v_gene: TRBV2
j_gene: TRBJ2-3
CDR3aa: CASRRLAGTSDTQYF

v_gene: TRBV27
j_gene: TRBJ1-6
CDR3aa: CASSRYRAADSPLHF

v_gene: TRBV19
j_gene: TRBJ1-6
CDR3aa: CASSRRYRGSPHF

v_gene: TRBV7-6
j_gene: TRBJ2-7
CDR3aa: CASSSLVEPEQYF

v_gene: TRBV6-1
j_gene: TRBJ1-5
CDR3aa: CASSESPSGAYGNQPQHF